The 28 T cell receptor beta chains reported below all come from one sample, sequenced in a study of blood T cell repertoires in COVID-19. The table came from immunoSEQ multiplex PCR; TCRdb's copy has only in-frame clones and leaves some out. The repertoire includes under 450,000 clones, roughly 87% of them detected once, and around 3% sits in the top ten. The sample comprised PBMCs or T cells enriched from blood (not recorded which). The receptors come from a woman in her 30s who had recovered from COVID-19.

V and J are TRBV7-6 and TRBJ2-3; TRBD2 matches 7 bases. Germline V CDR1 and CDR2: SGHVS, FNYEAQ. The CDR3 has 15 residues. The junction had 5 bases not matched to a gene; V was cut back by 3 bases and J by 2 bases. The CDR3 reads CASSFRLAVTDTQYF. In nucleotides, the CDR3 is TGTGCCAGCAGCTTTCGCCTAGCGGTCACAGATACGCAGTATTTT. Full variable domain (outside the CDR3, taken from reference TRBV7-6 and TRBJ2-3): GAGVSQSPRYKVTKRGQDVALRCDPISGHVSLYWYRQALGQGPEFLTYFNYEAQQDKSGLPNDRFSAERPEGSISTLTIQRTEQRDSAMYRCASSFRLAVTDTQYFGPGTRLTVL.

The rearrangement joins TRBV5-1 to TRBJ2-1, with D perhaps TRBD1 (6 bases). Germline V gene sequence: CDR1 SGHRS, CDR2 YFSETQ. V lost 3 bases and J lost 8, with 15 bases in between. The CDR3 loop spans 14 amino acids. CDR3 residues: CASSSGQPGDEQFF. CDR3 DNA: TGCGCCAGCAGCTCCGGACAGCCCGGGGATGAGCAGTTCTTC.

The rearrangement joins TRBV11-1 to TRBJ2-7; 9 positions match TRBD1. The CDR3 is 15 amino acids. The V and J ends lost 2 bases and 5 bases, in that order; junction bases with no gene match: 7. Germline loops: CDR1 SGHAT, CDR2 FQDESV (reference sequence). The CDR3 protein is CASSLTPGQGDEQYF. The DNA of the CDR3 is TGTGCCAGCAGCTTAACACCGGGACAGGGAGACGAGCAGTACTTC.

The rearrangement links TRBV3-1 (or the pseudogene TRBV3-2) to TRBJ1-5; D remains ambiguous. The CDR3 totals 13 residues. Germline values: CDR1 LGHDT, CDR2 YNNKEL (reference sequence). Trimming cost V 0 bases and J 5 bases, with 5 bases left between them. CDR3 protein: CASSQEADQPQHF. CDR3 nucleotide sequence: TGTGCCAGCAGCCAAGAGGCCGATCAGCCCCAGCATTTT.

The chain uses TRBV19 and TRBJ1-5, with D tentatively TRBD1 (6 bases). V was clipped by 6 bases and J by 5 bases, with 14 bases between them. This CDR3 has 14 amino acids. Germline values: CDR1 LNHDA, CDR2 SQIVND (reference sequence). CDR3 in DNA: TGTGCCAGTAGGAGAGGGGGTGGCGATCAGCCCCAGCATTTT. Its protein product is CASRRGGGDQPQHF.

This chain connects TRBV19 to TRBJ2-6; weak D call: TRBD2 (5 bases). Germline V CDR1 and CDR2: LNHDA, SQIVND (reference sequence). This CDR3 has 16 amino acids. V lost 4 bases to trimming and J lost 2 bases, with 12 bases between them. This CDR3 reads CASSTTGFPGANVLTF. Here the CDR3 DNA reads TGTGCCAGTAGTACTACGGGGTTCCCTGGGGCCAACGTCCTGACTTTC.

This clone appeared once. This rearrangement joins TRBV4-1 to TRBJ1-3; D may be TRBD1 (5 bases). The germline V and J ends were trimmed by 4 bases and 1 base, with 14 bases remaining between them. The CDR3 is 16 residues long. Germline assignment: CDR1 MGHRA and CDR2 YSYEKL. CDR3 loop: CASSRPSTGSGNTIYF. The CDR3 coding sequence is TGCGCCAGCAGCCGCCCCTCTACAGGTTCTGGAAACACCATATATTTT.

The chain is built from TRBV28 and TRBJ2-3; 8 positions match TRBD2. The ends lost 2 bases at V and 0 bases at J; junction bases unmatched: 13. This CDR3 spans 19 amino acids. Germline lookup yields CDR1 MDHEN and CDR2 SYDVKM. CDR3 nucleotide sequence: TGTGCCAGCAGTTTACCCCCCCTTAAAGCGGGAGTAAGCACAGATACGCAGTATTTT. The encoded protein is CASSLPPLKAGVSTDTQYF.

The chain uses TRBV18 and TRBJ1-1; weak D call: TRBD1 (6 bases). The germline V gene has CDR1 KGHSH and CDR2 LQKENI. The CDR3 covers 14 residues. V shed 3 bases and J shed 4 bases, with 12 bases lying between them. The CDR3 DNA reads as TGTGCCAGCTCACCTCCAGGGGCCGGCACTGAAGCTTTCTTT. Translated: CASSPPGAGTEAFF.

This rearrangement joins TRBV10-3 to TRBJ2-2; 11 bases fit TRBD1. Losses at the gene ends were 10 bases for V and 3 bases for J; bases not matched to a gene: 10. The V gene's germline CDR1 is ENHRY and CDR2 SYGVKD. The CDR3 length is 16 residues. The CDR3 region is CATSTPGQGDTGELFF. CDR3 in DNA: TGTGCCACGTCAACTCCGGGACAGGGGGACACCGGGGAGCTGTTTTTT.

The chain recombines TRBV19 with TRBJ2-3; 9 nucleotides align to TRBD2. This CDR3 comprises 16 residues. Germline CDR1 is LNHDA and CDR2 is SQIVND (reference sequence). V lost 3 bases and J lost 6; bases outside the gene matches: 10. The CDR3, as DNA: TGTGCCAGTAGTATCGGGTTGCGGGGGGGCAGGGATACGCAGTATTTT. It codes for CASSIGLRGGRDTQYF. The full variable domain, rest sourced from reference TRBV19 and TRBJ2-3, is DGGITQSPKYLFRKEGQNVTLSCEQNLNHDAMYWYRQDPGQGLRLIYYSQIVNDFQKGDIAEGYSVSREKKESFPLTVTSAQKNPTAFYLCASSIGLRGGRDTQYFGPGTRLTVL.

The V gene is TRBV23-1, the J gene TRBJ1-5; D is undetermined. TRBV23-1 is an ORF for which the function is uncertain. V was trimmed by 2 bases and J by 2 bases, leaving 13 bases between them. The CDR3 is made up of 16 amino acids. CDR3 residues: CASSQSLGWRNQPQHF. For the CDR3, the DNA is TGCGCCAGCAGTCAAAGCCTCGGGTGGCGCAATCAGCCCCAGCATTTT.

This clone was recorded once. The chain employs TRBV19 and TRBJ2-7; the D gene is possibly TRBD2 (6 bases). Germline values: CDR1 LNHDA, CDR2 SQIVND (reference sequence). V lost 1 base, J lost 7 bases, and 11 bases lay in between. The CDR3 is made up of 13 amino acids. CDR3 amino acids: CASSIGREAEQYF. CDR3 nucleotide sequence: TGTGCCAGTAGTATAGGGCGGGAAGCGGAGCAGTACTTC.

V usage is TRBV11-3 and J usage is TRBJ2-7; possible D gene TRBD2, 6 bases. Between the trimmed V and J ends, which lost 2 bases and 5 bases, there was a span of 10 bases. CDR1 SGHNT and CDR2 YENEEA come from the germline V gene. The CDR3 contains 13 residues. The CDR3 spells CASSLRRGNEQYF. The CDR3 coding sequence is TGTGCCAGCAGCTTACGGAGGGGTAACGAGCAGTACTTC.

This clone was detected only once. The chain combines TRBV24-1 with TRBJ2-1; 13 bases line up with TRBD2. V gave up 4 bases and J gave up 10 bases; unmatched junction bases: 9. This CDR3 is built from 16 residues. The germline gives CDR1 KGHDR, CDR2 SFDVKD. CDR3 DNA: TGTGCCACCAGTGAACCACTAGCGGGAGGGCCCCAAGAGCAGTTCTTC. Translation gives CATSEPLAGGPQEQFF.

In this sample, this clone turned up many times. The chain has TRBV2 and TRBJ1-6, with no clear D. Trimming pared 3 bases from V and 6 bases from J, leaving 9 bases between. This CDR3 has 14 residues. From germline, CDR1 is SNHLY and CDR2 FYNNEI. The CDR3 is CASSEAALNSPLHF. CDR3 sequence (DNA): TGTGCCAGCAGTGAGGCAGCGCTTAATTCACCCCTCCACTTT. The whole variable domain, remainder taken from reference TRBV2 and TRBJ1-6, is EPEVTQTPSHQVTQMGQEVILRCVPISNHLYFYWYRQILGQKVEFLVSFYNNEISEKSEIFDDQFSVERPDGSNFTLKIRSTKLEDSAMYFCASSEAALNSPLHFGNGTRLTVT.

The CDR3 coding sequence is TGTGCCAGCAGCCAAGATCTCGCCTACTCCTCTAGCACAGATACGCAGTATTTT. It specifies CASSQDLAYSSSTDTQYF. V gene TRBV3-1 (or the pseudogene TRBV3-2) combines with J gene TRBJ2-3; no firm D call. The CDR3 extends over 18 amino acids. CDR1 LGHDT and CDR2 YNNKEL come from the germline V gene (reference sequence). Trimming took 0 bases from V and 0 from J, leaving 16 bases between them.

V gene TRBV5-1 combines with J gene TRBJ2-1, with 9 bases aligning to TRBD1. The CDR3 is 16 residues long. Germline V lookup: CDR1 SGHRS, CDR2 YFSETQ. With 2 bases clipped from V and 3 bases from J, the junction kept 6 bases outside the gene matches. CDR3 in amino acids: CASSFGTGFLYNEQFF. The CDR3 DNA reads TGCGCCAGCAGCTTTGGGACAGGGTTCCTCTACAATGAGCAGTTCTTC.

V gene TRBV2 combines with J gene TRBJ1-2; D gene uncertain. Germline loops: CDR1 SNHLY, CDR2 FYNNEI. With 2 bases removed from V and 1 base from J, the gap between germline ends came to 14 bases. The CDR3 runs 16 residues. Here the CDR3 DNA reads TGTGCCAGCAGTGAATATGGGCCAGGACTTAACTATGGCTACACCTTC. This gives the protein CASSEYGPGLNYGYTF.

The chain recombines TRBV25-1 with TRBJ1-6; D not certain. The CDR3 loop spans 15 amino acids. V was trimmed by 2 bases and J by 9 bases, leaving 14 bases between them. Germline-derived CDR1 and CDR2 are MGHDK and SYGVNS. For the CDR3, the DNA is TGTGCCAGCAGTGAAGTTGGCAGACAACCTTCACCCCTCCACTTT. It yields the protein CASSEVGRQPSPLHF. Full variable domain (outside the CDR3, taken from reference TRBV25-1 and TRBJ1-6): EADIYQTPRYLVIGTGKKITLECSQTMGHDKMYWYQQDPGMELHLIHYSYGVNSTEKGDLSSESTVSRIRTEHFPLTLESARPSHTSQYLCASSEVGRQPSPLHFGNGTRLTVT.

The V call is TRBV5-1, the J call TRBJ1-3, with D unclear. V lost 0 bases and J 2 bases, leaving 9 bases between the germline ends. The CDR3 totals 15 residues. CDR1 and CDR2 from the germline V gene are SGHRS and YFSETQ. CDR3 sequence reads: CASSLGQAAGNTIYF. The CDR3 DNA reads as TGCGCCAGCAGCTTGGGGCAGGCAGCTGGAAACACCATATATTTT.

This clone came up a few times. This chain joins TRBV27 and TRBJ2-3; TRBD2 matches 9 bases. Germline CDR1 and CDR2: MNHEY and SMNVEV (reference sequence). The CDR3 spans 14 residues. With V trimmed by 7 bases and J by 6 bases, 8 bases remained unmatched. The CDR3 DNA reads as TGTGCCAGCATAGCGGGAGTGGGAGCGGATACGCAGTATTTT. Its translation: CASIAGVGADTQYF.

V and J are TRBV5-1 and TRBJ2-2; TRBD2 matches at 7 bases. After removal of 4 bases from V and 2 bases from J, the junction contained 5 bases not matched to a gene. Germline CDR1 is SGHRS and CDR2 is YFSETQ. This CDR3 has 15 residues. The CDR3 sequence is CASSPSGYNTGELFF. The CDR3 nucleotides are TGCGCCAGCAGCCCTAGCGGTTATAACACCGGGGAGCTGTTTTTT.

The J gene is TRBJ1-6, the V gene TRBV6-5; D is undetermined. The CDR3 loop spans 13 amino acids. Germline V gene sequence: CDR1 MNHEY, CDR2 SVGAGI. Trimming stripped 7 bases from V and 5 bases from J, with 9 bases between. The DNA of the CDR3 is TGTGCCAGCAATGCAGTTGATAATTCACCCCTCCACTTT. Translation: CASNAVDNSPLHF.

This chain connects TRBV9 to TRBJ1-2; 7 nucleotides line up with TRBD1. The CDR3 totals 17 residues. In germline, CDR1 is SGDLS, CDR2 YYNGEE. Germline trimming cut 0 bases from V and 4 bases from J; bases unmatched to any gene: 12. The CDR3 DNA sequence: TGTGCCAGCAGCGTAGGGAGGACAGGCCCCACAGGCTATGGCTACACCTTC. Translated, it gives CASSVGRTGPTGYGYTF.

Concerning this clone: Additional DNA sequences in this sample encode the identical CDR3. This chain uses TRBV5-1 with TRBJ2-3; weak D call: TRBD1 (6 bases). The CDR3 contains 14 residues. CDR1 is SGHRS, CDR2 YFSETQ, per germline. V was pared by 2 bases and J by 3 bases, with 10 bases between. Here the CDR3 reads CASSFYRETDTQYF. The CDR3 region has the DNA TGCGCCAGCAGCTTTTACAGGGAAACAGATACGCAGTATTTT.

The V and J genes are TRBV5-1 and TRBJ2-7; maybe TRBD1 (6 bases). The V gene lost 1 base and the J gene lost 2 bases, with 13 bases spanning the gap. This CDR3 region has 15 residues. Germline CDR1 and CDR2: SGHRS and YFSETQ. The CDR3 DNA reads TGCGCCAGCAGCTTGAAAGGACAGTTCGCCTACGAGCAGTACTTC. It yields the protein CASSLKGQFAYEQYF.

A few counts support this clone. This sequence joins TRBV19 and TRBJ1-2; D is possibly TRBD1 (5 bases). The CDR3 runs 15 residues. V was cut by 3 bases and J by 3 bases, with 14 bases left in between. Germline lookup yields CDR1 LNHDA and CDR2 SQIVND (reference sequence). CDR3: CASSIASGSYYGYTF. The CDR3 nucleotides are TGTGCCAGTAGTATTGCGTCAGGGTCTTACTATGGCTACACCTTC.